The 18 T cell receptor beta chains in this list originate from one sample, sequenced in a study of blood T cell repertoires in COVID-19. Sequencing was performed with immunoSEQ multiplex PCR; in TCRdb, only in-frame clones are kept and a portion is missing. This table holds roughly 330,000 clones, about 83% found once. The sequenced sample consisted of peripheral blood. All receptors derive from a woman aged 45-65 years with acute or convalescent COVID-19.

The rearrangement joins TRBV5-4 to TRBJ1-2, with 8 bases fitting TRBD1. Germline-derived CDR1 and CDR2 are SGHNT and YYREEE (reference sequence). The V gene end was trimmed by 1 base and the J gene end by 5 bases; junction bases not matched to a gene: 10. This CDR3 region has 16 residues. CDR3 bases: TGTGCCAGCAGCTTGATCGGACAGGGCCCCGATTATGGCTACACCTTC. Amino acid sequence: CASSLIGQGPDYGYTF. The entire variable domain, with the rest obtained from reference TRBV5-4 and TRBJ1-2, is as follows: ETGVTQSPTHLIKTRGQQVTLRCSSQSGHNTVSWYQQALGQGPQFIFQYYREEENGRGNFPPRFSGLQFPNYSSELNVNALELDDSALYLCASSLIGQGPDYGYTFGSGTRLTVV.

V and J are TRBV14 and TRBJ2-7; a possible D gene is TRBD1 (6 bases). Germline V gene sequence: CDR1 SGHDN, CDR2 FVKESK. The CDR3 totals 16 residues. Trimming removed 4 bases at V and 2 bases at J, with 18 bases between. The CDR3 DNA follows: TGTGCCAGCAGCCGCCGAACCGGGACAACCGCCTACGAGCAGTACTTC. It encodes CASSRRTGTTAYEQYF.

The chain uses TRBV4-2 and TRBJ2-2, with a weak D call TRBD2 (6 bases). This CDR3 spans 17 amino acids. CDR1 is LGHNA, CDR2 YNFKEQ, per germline. The V end lost 2 bases, the J end lost 0 bases, and 13 bases lay between the germline ends. The CDR3 bases are TGTGCCAGCAGCCAACTCGTGGGAGGCCCGAACACCGGGGAGCTGTTTTTT. Its protein is CASSQLVGGPNTGELFF.

The CDR3 here is CASSSTGTTPANEQFF. CDR3 nucleotides: TGTGCCAGCAGCTCCACCGGGACTACCCCCGCGAATGAGCAGTTCTTC. V is TRBV5-4 and J is TRBJ2-1, with TRBD2 matching over 7 bases. Trimming cost V 3 bases and J 7 bases; bases outside gene matches: 13. This CDR3 spans 16 amino acids. Germline V lookup: CDR1 SGHNT, CDR2 YYREEE (reference sequence).

This clone has a handful of counts. V and J are TRBV6-1 and TRBJ1-3; perhaps TRBD1 as D (6 bases). This CDR3 spans 15 amino acids. Trimming stripped 3 bases from V and 4 bases from J, with 13 bases between. CDR1 is MNHNS, CDR2 SASEGT, per germline. CDR3 sequence reads: CASSDRGVSGNTIYF. The CDR3 DNA follows: TGTGCCAGCAGTGACAGGGGAGTATCAGGAAACACCATATATTTT.

The chain uses TRBV5-1 and TRBJ2-5, with 7 bases aligning to TRBD2. This CDR3 contains 15 residues. With 7 bases clipped from V and 0 bases from J, the junction kept 9 bases outside the gene matches. Germline V CDR1 and CDR2: SGHRS, YFSETQ. The CDR3 spells CASFPGRGDQETQYF. The CDR3 DNA sequence: TGCGCCAGCTTCCCTGGACGGGGGGACCAAGAGACCCAGTACTTC.

CDR3 region: CASSGQNTGYDGYTF. The CDR3 DNA sequence: TGTGCCAGCAGTGGCCAGAATACAGGGTATGATGGCTACACCTTC. V usage is TRBV25-1 and J usage is TRBJ1-2; perhaps TRBD1 as D (6 bases). Trimming left V 4 bases short and J 6 bases short, with 18 bases between. The CDR3 runs 15 residues. Germline V gene sequence: CDR1 MGHDK, CDR2 SYGVNS.

This clone has just a few counts. The V and J genes are TRBV10-3 and TRBJ1-4; D not certain. V was trimmed by 4 bases and J by 4 bases, leaving 10 bases between them. The germline V gene has CDR1 ENHRY and CDR2 SYGVKD. CDR3 length equals 14 residues. The CDR3 loop is CAISGTEGNEKLFF. The DNA for the CDR3 is TGTGCCATCAGTGGCACGGAGGGTAATGAAAAACTGTTTTTT.

The chain combines TRBV7-9 with TRBJ2-7, with D maybe TRBD2 (6 bases). This CDR3 comprises 13 residues. Germline V gives CDR1 SEHNR, CDR2 FQNEAQ (reference sequence). The V and J ends lost 7 bases and 4 bases respectively, with 14 bases between them. CDR3: CASTTSGGYEQYF. CDR3 DNA sequence: TGTGCCAGCACCACGTCTGGGGGGTACGAGCAGTACTTC.

This chain joins TRBV4-2 and TRBJ2-1, with 15 bases aligning to TRBD2. The CDR3 has 17 residues. Trimming took 4 bases from V and 4 from J; bases not matched to a gene: 5. From germline, CDR1 is LGHNA and CDR2 YNFKEQ. Here the CDR3 DNA reads TGTGCCAGCAGCCTTGGACTAGCGGGAGGGCCTTACAATGAGCAGTTCTTC. As protein: CASSLGLAGGPYNEQFF.

This chain uses TRBV10-2 with TRBJ2-1; D is perhaps TRBD2 (5 bases). Germline V gene lookup returns CDR1 WSHSY and CDR2 SAAADI. The CDR3 spans 14 residues. Trimming shortened V by 8 bases and J by 8 bases, and 19 bases separated the two germline ends. CDR3 sequence: CASAGFGSRDEQFF. The CDR3 nucleotides read TGCGCCAGCGCTGGATTTGGGAGTCGCGATGAGCAGTTCTTC.

V usage is TRBV9 and J usage is TRBJ2-1; D perhaps matches TRBD1 (5 bases). The V end was cut by 0 bases, the J end by 4 bases, with 5 bases between. Germline CDR1 reads SGDLS; CDR2 reads YYNGEE. This CDR3 is 13 amino acids long. CDR3 region: CASSVDRYNEQFF. The CDR3 DNA reads TGTGCCAGCAGCGTAGACAGGTACAATGAGCAGTTCTTC.

The DNA for the CDR3 is TGTGCCAGCAGTGACTCGATGGGGGCTGAGGGCAATCAGCCCCAGCATTTT. Its protein product is CASSDSMGAEGNQPQHF. The rearrangement uses TRBV6-4 and TRBJ1-5; a possible D gene is TRBD1 (6 bases). The V end lost 0 bases, the J end lost 2 bases, and 14 bases lay between the germline ends. CDR3 length: 17 amino acids. Germline assignment: CDR1 MRHNA and CDR2 SNTAGT.

The chain links TRBV10-3 to TRBJ2-5; D possibly corresponds to TRBD1 (6 bases). This CDR3 spans 14 amino acids. Germline values: CDR1 ENHRY, CDR2 SYGVKD. V shed 6 bases and J shed 7 bases, with 18 bases lying between them. CDR3 in DNA: TGTGCCATCAGGACCAACAGGGATGTAGGGACCCAGTACTTC. The encoded protein is CAIRTNRDVGTQYF.

CDR3 loop: CASSVGDLDNPRNYGYTF. CDR3 DNA sequence: TGTGCCAGTAGTGTTGGTGACCTTGACAATCCCCGTAACTATGGCTACACCTTC. This chain joins TRBV19 and TRBJ1-2; D unclear. The V gene lost 5 bases and the J gene lost 1 base, with 23 bases spanning the gap. The germline CDR1 and CDR2 sequences are LNHDA and SQIVND (reference sequence). The CDR3 is 18 residues long.

The chain carries TRBV6-4 and TRBJ2-1; 8 positions agree with TRBD1. The CDR3 has 17 amino acids. With V trimmed by 4 bases and J by 0 bases, 8 bases remained unmatched. Germline assignment: CDR1 MRHNA and CDR2 SNTAGT. CDR3 loop: CASSAHGQGSSYNEQFF. In nucleotides, the CDR3 is TGTGCCAGCAGTGCCCATGGACAGGGAAGCTCCTACAATGAGCAGTTCTTC.

The chain links TRBV29-1 to TRBJ2-1, with a tentative D call TRBD1 (5 bases). V lost 4 bases, J lost 5 bases, and 15 bases lay in between. The CDR3 runs to 14 residues. Germline V gives CDR1 SQVTM, CDR2 ANQGSEA. The CDR3 is CSVGGFVGDNEQFF. CDR3 sequence (DNA): TGCAGCGTTGGGGGATTTGTAGGGGACAATGAGCAGTTCTTC.

This chain connects TRBV5-5 to TRBJ1-4; 7 nucleotides line up with TRBD1. Germline values: CDR1 SGHKS, CDR2 YYEKEE (reference sequence). CDR3 length equals 14 residues. Germline trimming cut 0 bases from V and 7 bases from J; bases unmatched to any gene: 3. The CDR3 sequence is CASSLGQGGEKLFF. The CDR3 DNA is TGTGCCAGCAGCTTGGGACAGGGTGGTGAAAAACTGTTTTTT.